The 26 T cell receptor beta chains reported below all come from one sample, sequenced in a study of T cells in Graves' hyperthyroidism and ophthalmopathy. The investigators amplified TCR beta CDR3 regions from RNA transcripts. TCR CDR3 underwent first-round RT-PCR with the HTBI primer set. TCRdb itself ran the multiplex PCR reads through MiXCR, one entry per CDR3 protein. The sample lists hundreds of thousands of distinct CDR3 sequences, under 45% occurring once. Input material: blood. The receptor set was obtained from a woman aged 40 to 50 with Graves' hyperthyroidism.

This clonotype has just one count. The chain joins TRBV24-1 to TRBJ1-2; 8 bases fit TRBD1. This CDR3 region has 12 residues. The V and J ends lost 6 bases and 13 bases, in that order; junction bases with no gene match: 9. The germline V gene has CDR1 KGHDR and CDR2 SFDVKD. CDR3 DNA: TGTGCCACCAGTCCCGGGACAGGAGAGCCCACCTTC. It yields the protein CATSPGTGEPTF.

This chain uses TRBV24-1 with TRBJ1-1, with TRBD1 identical over 7 bases. Unmatched junction bases numbered 0, after V lost 7 bases and J lost 5 bases. The CDR3 sequence is 11 residues long. Germline assignment: CDR1 KGHDR and CDR2 SFDVKD. The chain's CDR3 is CATRQGTEAFF. The DNA of the CDR3 is TGTGCCACCAGACAGGGGACTGAAGCTTTCTTT.

This sequence joins TRBV12-3 or TRBV12-4 and TRBJ1-1, with D uncertain. Trimming left V 1 base short and J 7 bases short, with 13 bases between. This CDR3 has 14 residues. As DNA, the CDR3 is TGTGCCAGCAGTTTAGGTTTTGTCCTGAGTGAAGCTTTCTTT. Translating it yields CASSLGFVLSEAFF.

This clonotype was seen repeatedly, ten times or more. The CDR3 sequence: CATSESASYEQYF. The DNA for the CDR3 is TGTGCCACCTCGGAAAGTGCGTCCTACGAGCAGTACTTC. The V and J genes are TRBV24-1 and TRBJ2-7; D gene unclear. Trimming took 9 bases from V and 1 from J, leaving 12 bases between them. Germline CDR1 KGHDR, CDR2 SFDVKD. The CDR3 is 13 residues long.

The CDR3 here is CASSQEDSSGANVLTF. CDR3 nucleotide sequence: TGTGCCAGCAGCCAAGAAGACAGCTCTGGGGCCAACGTCCTGACTTTC. The chain joins TRBV4-2 to TRBJ2-6; D is perhaps TRBD1 (5 bases). The ends were cut back, 0 bases at V and 0 bases at J, with 6 bases in the middle. Germline V CDR1 and CDR2: LGHNA, YNFKEQ. The CDR3 contains 16 residues.

The chain uses TRBV12-3 or TRBV12-4 and TRBJ1-3; D perhaps matches TRBD1 (5 bases). V was trimmed by 3 bases and J by 3 bases, leaving 12 bases between them. The CDR3 runs 15 residues. CDR3 region: CASSFGTGGGNTIYF. The CDR3 DNA follows: TGTGCCAGCAGTTTTGGGACCGGGGGTGGAAACACCATATATTTT.

This clonotype appeared a few times. The chain has TRBV13 and TRBJ1-3; D remains unclear. Germline loops: CDR1 PRHDT, CDR2 FYEKMQ (reference sequence). Trimming removed 3 bases at V and 0 bases at J, with 15 bases between. CDR3 size: 17 residues. The CDR3: CASSFDSAASSGNTIYF. CDR3 DNA: TGTGCCAGCAGCTTCGATTCGGCGGCGAGCTCTGGAAACACCATATATTTT.

The gene calls are TRBV19 and TRBJ1-1; D call uncertain. Trimming cost V 9 bases and J 4 bases, with 21 bases left between them. Per the germline V gene, CDR1 is LNHDA and CDR2 is SQIVND (reference sequence). CDR3 length: 15 residues. For the CDR3, the DNA is TGTGCCAGCAGTTACTACTCCCCCGGGTCCACTGAAGCTTTCTTT. It codes for CASSYYSPGSTEAFF.

In the case of this clonotype: This may be a read error, as it is one base from a much larger clone. J is TRBJ2-5 and V is TRBV20-1, with unresolved D. V was shortened by 1 base and J by 7 bases, with 10 bases between the two germline ends. Germline values: CDR1 DFQATT, CDR2 SNEGSKA (reference sequence). CDR3 length: 12 residues. The DNA of the CDR3 is TGCAGTGCTAGAGGCGGAAAAGGGACCCAGTACTTC. This encodes CSARGGKGTQYF.

The chain couples TRBV25-1 to TRBJ2-7, with 11 bases that match TRBD1. The CDR3 is 13 residues long. Germline CDR1 and CDR2: MGHDK and SYGVNS. CDR3 nucleotides: TGTGCTAACACGGCGGACAGGGGGCCAAGCCGGTACTTC. Its translation is CANTADRGPSRYF.

This clonotype appeared many times. The chain uses TRBV9 and TRBJ1-1, with D maybe TRBD1 (5 bases). V was pared by 0 bases and J by 3 bases, with 12 bases between. This CDR3 spans 15 amino acids. Germline CDR1 is SGDLS and CDR2 is YYNGEE. The CDR3 DNA reads TGTGCCAGCAGCGTAGTACAAGGGGCGTACACTGAAGCTTTCTTT. Protein product: CASSVVQGAYTEAFF.

V and J are TRBV25-1 and TRBJ2-7, with D maybe TRBD1 (5 bases). Trimming stripped 3 bases from V and 6 bases from J, with 15 bases between. Germline CDR1 reads MGHDK; CDR2 reads SYGVNS. The CDR3 has 14 residues. CDR3 region: CASSDLQDSSEQYF. The CDR3 nucleotides read TGTGCCAGCAGTGACCTACAGGATTCGAGCGAGCAGTACTTC.

The chain uses TRBV7-9 and TRBJ1-6; 7 positions agree with TRBD1. CDR1 and CDR2 (germline): SEHNR, FQNEAQ (reference sequence). This CDR3 spans 15 amino acids. Germline trimming cut 4 bases from V and 8 bases from J; bases unmatched to any gene: 8. CDR3 sequence: CASSSSPGQHSPLHF. The CDR3, as DNA: TGTGCCAGCAGCTCCTCACCGGGACAGCATTCACCCCTCCACTTT.

This clonotype was seen more than once but under ten times. The genes are TRBV5-4 and TRBJ2-7, with D possibly matching TRBD1 (5 bases). The germline CDR1 and CDR2 sequences are SGHNT and YYREEE (reference sequence). Deletions cut 1 base from V and 0 bases from J, with 11 bases between. The CDR3 covers 15 residues. The CDR3 DNA follows: TGTGCCAGCAGCTTGAAAGGGGTCCTCTCCTACGAGCAGTACTTC. It is translated as CASSLKGVLSYEQYF. Using reference TRBV5-4 and TRBJ2-7 for the parts outside the CDR3, the full variable domain is ETGVTQSPTHLIKTRGQQVTLRCSSQSGHNTVSWYQQALGQGPQFIFQYYREEENGRGNFPPRFSGLQFPNYSSELNVNALELDDSALYLCASSLKGVLSYEQYFGPGTRLTVT.

The chain has TRBV2 and TRBJ1-1; D unclear. CDR1 SNHLY and CDR2 FYNNEI come from the germline V gene. This CDR3 contains 14 residues. The ends were cut back, 6 bases at V and 5 bases at J, with 16 bases in the middle. CDR3 bases: TGTGCCAGCAGCCCCCGATGGGGTAGAACTGAAGCTTTCTTT. Translation gives CASSPRWGRTEAFF. Supplemented by reference TRBV2 and TRBJ1-1, the full variable domain reads EPEVTQTPSHQVTQMGQEVILRCVPISNHLYFYWYRQILGQKVEFLVSFYNNEISEKSEIFDDQFSVERPDGSNFTLKIRSTKLEDSAMYFCASSPRWGRTEAFFGQGTRLTVV.

This clonotype was detected only a few times. This sequence joins TRBV12-3 or TRBV12-4 and TRBJ1-6; maybe TRBD1 (6 bases). V was shortened by 3 bases and J by 10 bases, with 25 bases between the two germline ends. The CDR3 is made up of 18 amino acids. The CDR3 is CASSFSGVRGDIRSPLHF. The CDR3 coding sequence is TGTGCCAGCAGTTTTTCCGGGGTGAGAGGGGACATTCGGTCACCCCTCCACTTT.

This chain links TRBV6-1 with TRBJ1-1; D might be TRBD1 (6 bases). The CDR3 has 11 residues. Germline V gene data show CDR1 as MNHNS and CDR2 as SASEGT. Deletions cut 5 bases from V and 11 bases from J, with 12 bases between. The CDR3 coding sequence is TGTGCCAGCAGTTACAGGGCATATGCTTTCTTT. Protein sequence: CASSYRAYAFF.

The chain couples TRBV2 to TRBJ1-6; the D gene is possibly TRBD1 (5 bases). The CDR3 runs to 15 residues. Per the germline V gene, CDR1 is SNHLY and CDR2 is FYNNEI. V was clipped by 5 bases and J by 6 bases, with 14 bases between them. The CDR3 bases are TGTGCCAGCAGTTTGGGGCGGGTGTCTAATTCACCCCTCCACTTT. This sequence encodes CASSLGRVSNSPLHF.

This clonotype showed up many times. The V gene is TRBV10-3, the J gene TRBJ1-2, with D tentatively TRBD1 (5 bases). V dropped 7 bases and J dropped 3 bases, with 18 bases sitting between them. Germline CDR1 ENHRY, CDR2 SYGVKD. The CDR3 has 15 amino acids. The CDR3: CAINSPGTQYYGYTF. The CDR3 DNA is TGTGCCATCAATTCTCCGGGGACCCAGTACTATGGCTACACCTTC.

Worth noting for this clonotype: A read error may produce the germline difference seen at one junction end. The chain combines TRBV12-3 or TRBV12-4 with TRBJ1-5; TRBD1 might be the D (5 bases). The CDR3 contains 13 residues. The CDR3 sequence is CASTLGADQPRHF. The CDR3 DNA follows: TGTGCCAGCACCCTAGGGGCCGATCAGCCCCGGCATTTT.

This chain joins TRBV25-1 and TRBJ2-7, with 7 bases identical to TRBD2. This CDR3 has 15 residues. The junction had 12 bases not matched to a gene; V was cut back by 6 bases and J by 4 bases. The germline V gene has CDR1 MGHDK and CDR2 SYGVNS. CDR3 nucleotides: TGTGCCAGCAGACCACGTGGACCCGGGAGGTACGAGCAGTACTTC. Encoded protein: CASRPRGPGRYEQYF.

This rearrangement joins TRBV5-1 to TRBJ2-2; the D gene is possibly TRBD1 (6 bases). CDR3 length equals 14 residues. Trimming took off 9 bases at V and 0 bases at J, with 12 bases between the two ends. Per germline, CDR1 SGHRS and CDR2 YFSETQ. The CDR3 loop is CATTRGTNTGELFF. The CDR3 nucleotides read TGCGCCACCACGAGGGGGACGAACACCGGGGAGCTGTTTTTT.

This clonotype was observed at least ten times. This rearrangement joins TRBV7-2 to TRBJ2-7; D is unclear. Trimming cost V 7 bases and J 3 bases, with 10 bases left between them. The CDR3 totals 12 residues. Germline loops: CDR1 SGHTA, CDR2 FQGNSA. CDR3 sequence: CASNRDLYEQYF. The CDR3, as DNA: TGTGCCAGCAACCGAGACCTCTACGAGCAGTACTTC. Complete variable domain (other parts from reference TRBV7-2 and TRBJ2-7): GAGVSQSPSNKVTEKGKDVELRCDPISGHTALYWYRQSLGQGLEFLIYFQGNSAPDKSGLPSDRFSAERTGGSVSTLTIQRTQQEDSAVYLCASNRDLYEQYFGPGTRLTVT.

The chain combines TRBV25-1 with TRBJ2-1, with a possible D match to TRBD2 (7 bases). Per the germline V gene, CDR1 is MGHDK and CDR2 is SYGVNS. Trimming cost V 3 bases and J 8 bases, with 20 bases left between them. This CDR3 is built from 16 residues. The CDR3 nucleotides read TGTGCCAGCAGTGAGTTTGCGGGGGCCGGTAGTGATGAGCAGTTCTTC. It translates to CASSEFAGAGSDEQFF.

The rearrangement joins TRBV19 to TRBJ1-2, with D unresolved. The CDR3 covers 14 residues. Trimming left V 9 bases short and J 5 bases short, with 19 bases between. Germline V lookup: CDR1 LNHDA, CDR2 SQIVND (reference sequence). DNA of the CDR3: TGTGCCAGCACTACGACCTGGACGGATTATGGCTACACCTTC. Protein product: CASTTTWTDYGYTF.

The V and J genes are TRBV2 and TRBJ2-7; 10 bases are a match to TRBD1. The CDR3 runs to 14 residues. Germline V CDR1 and CDR2: SNHLY, FYNNEI. Trimming took 6 bases from V and 9 from J; bases not matched to a gene: 11. CDR3 protein: CASSPDRGAARQYF. The CDR3 DNA sequence: TGTGCCAGCAGCCCGGACAGGGGGGCCGCTAGGCAGTACTTC.